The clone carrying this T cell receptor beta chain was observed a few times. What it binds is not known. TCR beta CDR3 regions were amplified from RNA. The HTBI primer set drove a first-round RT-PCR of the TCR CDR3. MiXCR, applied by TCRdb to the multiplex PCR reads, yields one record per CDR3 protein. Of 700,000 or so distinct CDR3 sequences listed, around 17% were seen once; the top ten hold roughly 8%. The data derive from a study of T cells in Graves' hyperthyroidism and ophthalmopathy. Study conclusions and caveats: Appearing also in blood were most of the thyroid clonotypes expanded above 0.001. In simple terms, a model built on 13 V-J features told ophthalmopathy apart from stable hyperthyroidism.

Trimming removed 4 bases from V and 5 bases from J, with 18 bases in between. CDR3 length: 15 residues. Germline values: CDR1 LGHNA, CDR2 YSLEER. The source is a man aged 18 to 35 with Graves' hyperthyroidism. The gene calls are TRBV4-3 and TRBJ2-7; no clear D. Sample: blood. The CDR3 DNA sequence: TGCGCCAGCAGCCTCGGATCCCGGTCCCCCGACGAGCAGTACTTC. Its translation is CASSLGSRSPDEQYF.